This entry lists 21 T cell receptor beta chains sequenced from one sample in a study of T-cell memory formation after mild COVID-19. TCRdb reprocessed the 5' RACE reads with MiXCR, giving one entry per CDR3 protein. The sample lists approximately 340,000 distinct CDR3 sequences; around 13% were seen once. Sequenced material: PBMCs or a T cell subset sorted from them (not recorded which). Every receptor here comes from a man between 18 and 35 years old who had mild COVID-19 (a few samples of this study predate the infection). Cell type and time point are not known.

The V gene is TRBV12-3 or TRBV12-4, the J gene TRBJ1-2, with D possibly being TRBD1 (5 bases). CDR3 length: 14 amino acids. V was shortened by 3 bases and J by 0 bases, with 8 bases between the two germline ends. As DNA, the CDR3 is TGTGCCAGCAGTTTTACAGGATCTAACTATGGCTACACCTTC. It is translated as CASSFTGSNYGYTF.

This clonotype was counted between two and nine times. The chain combines TRBV6-2 or TRBV6-3 with TRBJ1-2; D might be TRBD1 (6 bases). V dropped 7 bases and J dropped 2 bases, with 17 bases sitting between them. The CDR3 totals 15 residues. In germline, CDR1 is MNHEY, CDR2 SVGEGT. This CDR3 reads CASTIDTTGNYGYTF. The DNA for the CDR3 is TGTGCCAGCACCATAGACACGACAGGAAACTATGGCTACACCTTC.

The chain is built from TRBV6-2 or TRBV6-3 and TRBJ1-2, with 9 bases aligning to TRBD1. Trimming at V came to 8 bases and at J to 5 bases, leaving 6 bases not matched to a gene. Looked up from germline, CDR1 is MNHEY and CDR2 is SVGEGT. This CDR3 has 13 amino acids. CDR3 sequence reads: CASGQDRGYGYTF. The CDR3 region has the DNA TGTGCCAGCGGCCAGGACAGGGGATATGGCTACACCTTC.

CDR3 protein: CASRQGSTDTQYF. CDR3 coding DNA: TGCGCCAGCAGGCAGGGGTCCACAGATACGCAGTATTTT. V is TRBV5-1 and J is TRBJ2-3, with D possibly matching TRBD1 (6 bases). Germline CDR1 is SGHRS and CDR2 is YFSETQ. Trimming shortened V by 5 bases and J by 2 bases, and 9 bases separated the two germline ends. The CDR3 contains 13 residues.

In this sample, this clonotype turned up many times. The chain carries TRBV11-2 and TRBJ2-3, with TRBD2 matching over 10 bases. The germline V gene encodes CDR1 SGHAT and CDR2 FQNNGV. The V segment lost 11 bases and the J segment 4 bases; nucleotides outside the gene matches: 9. This CDR3 contains 14 residues. CDR3 in DNA: TGTGCCGGATCACTAGCGGGGAGGGCAGATACGCAGTATTTT. Its protein is CAGSLAGRADTQYF.

This clonotype was detected only a few times. The chain has TRBV27 and TRBJ1-2; tentative D call: TRBD1 (6 bases). Germline CDR1 is MNHEY and CDR2 is SMNVEV (reference sequence). The CDR3 covers 12 residues. V dropped 6 bases and J dropped 7 bases, with 12 bases sitting between them. CDR3 loop: CASSSQGFGYTF. Written as DNA, the CDR3 is TGTGCCAGCAGCTCACAGGGTTTTGGCTACACCTTC.

This clonotype has at least ten counts. V and J are TRBV7-2 and TRBJ2-3, with 9 bases that match TRBD2. Trimming removed 5 bases from V and 5 bases from J; junction bases left unmatched: 11. The CDR3 is 16 residues long. In germline, CDR1 is SGHTA, CDR2 FQGNSA. The CDR3 loop reads CASSPGWRGGGDTQYF. As DNA, the CDR3 is TGTGCCAGCAGCCCAGGGTGGCGGGGGGGAGGAGATACGCAGTATTTT.

Only a few counts were recorded for this clonotype. This chain uses TRBV20-1 with TRBJ2-5, with D tentatively TRBD1 (6 bases). With 1 base removed from V and 4 bases from J, the gap between germline ends came to 16 bases. In germline, CDR1 is DFQATT, CDR2 SNEGSKA (reference sequence). CDR3 size: 15 residues. The DNA of the CDR3 is TGCAGTGCTAGAGTCGGGACACTGTGGCCAGAGACCCAGTACTTC. This sequence encodes CSARVGTLWPETQYF.

The chain carries TRBV27 and TRBJ1-4; a weak D match, TRBD1 (5 bases). Germline CDR1 MNHEY, CDR2 SMNVEV (reference sequence). With 3 bases removed from V and 10 bases from J, the gap between germline ends came to 18 bases. This CDR3 spans 15 amino acids. The CDR3 here is CASSFYRGAGVKLFF. CDR3 in DNA: TGTGCCAGCAGTTTCTATAGGGGCGCGGGGGTAAAACTGTTTTTT.

The V and J genes are TRBV5-1 and TRBJ2-7, with 9 bases identical to TRBD1. Looked up from germline, CDR1 is SGHRS and CDR2 is YFSETQ. V shed 4 bases, J shed 6 bases, and the junction held 8 bases outside the gene matches. This CDR3 comprises 14 residues. This CDR3 reads CASSGPGQGLEQYF. The CDR3 DNA is TGCGCCAGCAGCGGTCCGGGACAGGGTCTCGAGCAGTACTTC.

This clonotype was seen a few times. This chain uses TRBV11-2 with TRBJ2-1; TRBD2 matches at 7 bases. The V gene end was trimmed by 5 bases and the J gene end by 4 bases; junction bases not matched to a gene: 11. Germline V gene sequence: CDR1 SGHAT, CDR2 FQNNGV. CDR3 length: 16 amino acids. The DNA of the CDR3 is TGTGCCAGCAGCCCAATCCGGGGGGAACCTTACAATGAGCAGTTCTTC. It is translated as CASSPIRGEPYNEQFF.

The V gene is TRBV7-6, the J gene TRBJ2-2, with TRBD1 matching over 7 bases. J was trimmed by 4 bases and V by 2 bases; bases with no gene match: 4. The CDR3 extends over 15 amino acids. CDR1 and CDR2 from the germline V gene are SGHVS and FNYEAQ. The CDR3 loop reads CASSLMGQTTGELFF. CDR3 bases: TGTGCCAGCAGCTTAATGGGACAGACCACCGGGGAGCTGTTTTTT.

This clonotype was counted ten times or more. The chain recombines TRBV6-2 or TRBV6-3 with TRBJ1-1, with D maybe TRBD1 (6 bases). V was trimmed by 9 bases and J by 1 base, leaving 21 bases between them. The CDR3 is made up of 16 amino acids. Looked up from germline, CDR1 is MNHEY and CDR2 is SVGEGT. The CDR3 is CASAGGPFSRNTEAFF. The CDR3 region has the DNA TGTGCCAGTGCCGGGGGGCCCTTTTCGAGGAACACTGAAGCTTTCTTT.

This clonotype was recorded a few times. Written as DNA, the CDR3 is TGTGCCACCAGCAGATTCGATGCCCCAGATACGCAGTATTTT. It codes for CATSRFDAPDTQYF. The chain employs TRBV15 and TRBJ2-3; D remains ambiguous. Germline V gene sequence: CDR1 LNHNV, CDR2 YYDKDF (reference sequence). This CDR3 comprises 14 residues. V gave up 2 bases and J gave up 4 bases, with 10 bases separating them.

This chain uses TRBV28 with TRBJ2-2; no reliable D call. V was shortened by 7 bases and J by 7 bases, with 19 bases between the two germline ends. Germline V CDR1 and CDR2: MDHEN, SYDVKM. The CDR3 runs 15 residues. The CDR3 bases are TGTGCCAGCACCCTTGTGGGCGCCAGGTACGGGGAGCTGTTTTTT. Amino acids: CASTLVGARYGELFF.

The chain carries TRBV7-2 and TRBJ2-7, with TRBD2 identical over 9 bases. CDR1 is SGHTA, CDR2 FQGNSA, per germline. V dropped 2 bases and J dropped 0; count of bases not matched to a gene: 8. The length of the CDR3 is 17 residues. CDR3 loop: CASSLIGRGGASYEQYV. Here the CDR3 DNA reads TGTGCCAGCAGCTTAATCGGGCGGGGGGGCGCCTCCTACGAGCAGTACGTC.

This clonotype was recorded a few times. The chain links TRBV9 to TRBJ2-3, with D uncertain. The germline V and J ends were trimmed by 0 bases and 0 bases, with 11 bases remaining between them. Germline-derived CDR1 and CDR2 are SGDLS and YYNGEE. The CDR3 totals 16 residues. The CDR3 region is CASSVAYGFSTDTQYF. The CDR3 DNA is TGTGCCAGCAGCGTAGCTTATGGGTTTAGCACAGATACGCAGTATTTT. The full variable domain, its missing parts supplied by reference TRBV9 and TRBJ2-3, is DSGVTQTPKHLITATGQRVTLRCSPRSGDLSVYWYQQSLDQGLQFLIQYYNGEERAKGNILERFSAQQFPDLHSELNLSSLELGDSALYFCASSVAYGFSTDTQYFGPGTRLTVL.

This clonotype was counted at least ten times. The chain combines TRBV5-1 with TRBJ2-2, with D perhaps matching TRBD2 (6 bases). Trimming removed 7 bases from V and 5 bases from J, with 15 bases in between. The CDR3 totals 14 residues. Germline V gene lookup returns CDR1 SGHRS and CDR2 YFSETQ. The CDR3 loop reads CASRDYRGTGELFF. The CDR3 nucleotides are TGCGCCAGCCGCGACTACCGGGGGACCGGGGAGCTGTTTTTT.

The rearrangement uses TRBV9 and TRBJ1-2, with TRBD1 matching 7 bases. V was pared by 0 bases and J by 8 bases, with 13 bases of the junction left unmatched. The germline gives CDR1 SGDLS, CDR2 YYNGEE. The CDR3 extends over 16 amino acids. CDR3 in DNA: TGTGCCAGCAGCGTAGCTGGGGGACAGCATAATGAGGGCTACACCTTC. Its translation: CASSVAGGQHNEGYTF.

The chain links TRBV7-2 to TRBJ2-5; D not resolved. Germline assignment: CDR1 SGHTA and CDR2 FQGNSA. The CDR3 totals 12 residues. V lost 5 bases to trimming and J lost 2 bases, with 6 bases between them. In DNA, the CDR3 is TGTGCCAGCAGCACCCGGCAAGAGACCCAGTACTTC. Its translation is CASSTRQETQYF.

This clonotype came up a few times. The V and J genes are TRBV2 and TRBJ2-2, with D maybe TRBD2 (6 bases). V shed 8 bases and J shed 3 bases, with 13 bases lying between them. Germline V gene data show CDR1 as SNHLY and CDR2 as FYNNEI. This CDR3 is built from 14 residues. In DNA, the CDR3 is TGTGCCAGCTGCAGGGACTGGGACACCGGGGAGCTGTTTTTT. This encodes CASCRDWDTGELFF.